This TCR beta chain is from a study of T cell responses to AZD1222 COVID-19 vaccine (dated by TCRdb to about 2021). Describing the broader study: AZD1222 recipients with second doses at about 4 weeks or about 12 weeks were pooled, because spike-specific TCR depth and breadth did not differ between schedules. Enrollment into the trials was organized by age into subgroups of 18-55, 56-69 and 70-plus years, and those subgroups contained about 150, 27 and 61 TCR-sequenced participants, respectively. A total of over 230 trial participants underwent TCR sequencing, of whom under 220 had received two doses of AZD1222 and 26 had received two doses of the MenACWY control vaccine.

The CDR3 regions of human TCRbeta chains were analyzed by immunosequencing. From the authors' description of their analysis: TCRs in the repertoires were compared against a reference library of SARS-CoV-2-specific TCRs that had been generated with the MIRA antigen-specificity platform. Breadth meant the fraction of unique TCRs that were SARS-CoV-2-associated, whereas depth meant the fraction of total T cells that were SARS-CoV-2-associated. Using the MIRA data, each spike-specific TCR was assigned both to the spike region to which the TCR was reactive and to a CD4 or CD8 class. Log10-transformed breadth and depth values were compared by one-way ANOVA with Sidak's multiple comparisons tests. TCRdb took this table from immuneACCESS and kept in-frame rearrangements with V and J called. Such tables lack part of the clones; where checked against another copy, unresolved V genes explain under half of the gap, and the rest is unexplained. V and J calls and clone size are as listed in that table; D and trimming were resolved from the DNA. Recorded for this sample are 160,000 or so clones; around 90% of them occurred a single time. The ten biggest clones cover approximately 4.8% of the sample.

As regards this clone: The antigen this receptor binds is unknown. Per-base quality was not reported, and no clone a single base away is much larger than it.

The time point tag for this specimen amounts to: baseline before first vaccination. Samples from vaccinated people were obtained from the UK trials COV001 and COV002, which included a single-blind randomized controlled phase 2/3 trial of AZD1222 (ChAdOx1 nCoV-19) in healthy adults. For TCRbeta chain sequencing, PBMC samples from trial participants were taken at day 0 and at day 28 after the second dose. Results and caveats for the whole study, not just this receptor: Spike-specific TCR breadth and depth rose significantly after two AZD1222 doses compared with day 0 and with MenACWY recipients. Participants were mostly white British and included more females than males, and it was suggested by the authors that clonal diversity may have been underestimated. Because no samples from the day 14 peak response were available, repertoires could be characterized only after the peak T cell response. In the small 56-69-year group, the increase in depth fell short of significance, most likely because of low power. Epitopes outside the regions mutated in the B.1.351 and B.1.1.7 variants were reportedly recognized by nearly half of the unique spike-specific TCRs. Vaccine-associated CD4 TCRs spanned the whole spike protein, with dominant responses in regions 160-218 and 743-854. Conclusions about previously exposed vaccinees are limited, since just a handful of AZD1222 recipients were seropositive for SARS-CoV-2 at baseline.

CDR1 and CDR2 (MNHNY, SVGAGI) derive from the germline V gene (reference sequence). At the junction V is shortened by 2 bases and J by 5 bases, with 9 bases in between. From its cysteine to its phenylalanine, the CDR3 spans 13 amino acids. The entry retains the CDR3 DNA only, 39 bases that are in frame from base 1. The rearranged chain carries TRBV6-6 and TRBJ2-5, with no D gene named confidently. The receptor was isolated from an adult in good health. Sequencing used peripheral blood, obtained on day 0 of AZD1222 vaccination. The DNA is TGTGCCAGCAGTTACGTGGCGGTTGAGACCCAGTACTTC. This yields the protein CASSYVAVETQYF.